This T cell receptor (beta chain) is drawn from a study of T-cell reconstitution after alpha-beta-depleted transplantation in children. Study results and caveats: Expanded graft clones, several hundred of them, were reportedly the source of alpha-beta T cells about two months after transplant. From surviving recipient T cells and thymic progenitors came the high day-60 TCRbeta diversity observed in some patients. After one year, T-cell counts and TCRbeta diversity mostly came from new T cells.

Details on this clonotype: What it binds is unknown.

The TCRbeta library was prepared with unique molecular identifiers. TCRdb re-analysed the PCR reads in MiXCR, keeping a single row per CDR3 protein. There are about a million distinct CDR3 sequences in the sample; roughly 29% occur only once, and over 25% lies in the top ten. The CDR3 is made up of 16 amino acids. J was trimmed by 2 bases and V by 2 bases; bases with no gene match: 5. CDR1 is LGHNA, CDR2 YNFKEQ, per germline. The chain joins TRBV4-2 to TRBJ2-3, with 9 bases identical to TRBD1. The source is a boy in the first two years of life who had a stem cell transplant for SCID, so the T cells may come from the graft donor. The sample consisted of PBMCs, mostly from graft donor cells, taken 360 days after TCRalphabeta/CD19-depleted stem cell transplant. The CDR3 spells CASSQLGQGTTDTQYF. The CDR3 DNA is TGTGCCAGCAGCCAACTGGGACAGGGCACCACAGATACGCAGTATTTT.